The subject of this entry is one T cell receptor beta chain. Its antigen is unidentified. The CDR3 spans 14 residues. Looked up from germline, CDR1 is SGHTA and CDR2 is FQGNSA. The V end lost 4 bases, the J end lost 4 bases, and 12 bases lay between the germline ends. CD4+ naive, central memory, regulatory and stem cell-like memory subsets were isolated by sorting on CD45RO/CCR7/CD25/CD127/CD95/CD27. Expressed TCRB transcripts were sequenced, since all the RNA that had been isolated was reverse transcribed. Clones were read by immunoSEQ multiplex PCR, and TCRdb kept only the in-frame ones, dropping some. The table includes nearly 700,000 clones, 13% detected once. This entry belongs to a study of beta chain features in type 1 diabetes. Findings and caveats of the study: Across patients, naive, central memory and Treg TCRB repertoires exhibited apparently greater similarity than was observed across healthy donors. TCRB CDR3s were moderately but significantly shorter in Type 1 diabetes patients in all four CD4+ subsets.

Sequencing used naive CD4+ T cells from blood. The origin of this receptor is a man between 18 and 29 years old with type 1 diabetes. The rearrangement links TRBV7-2 to TRBJ2-3; TRBD1 is a possible D gene (6 bases). For the CDR3, the DNA is TGTGCCAGCAGCTCCCGCGCAGGGGCAGATACGCAGTATTTT. Translated, it gives CASSSRAGADTQYF.